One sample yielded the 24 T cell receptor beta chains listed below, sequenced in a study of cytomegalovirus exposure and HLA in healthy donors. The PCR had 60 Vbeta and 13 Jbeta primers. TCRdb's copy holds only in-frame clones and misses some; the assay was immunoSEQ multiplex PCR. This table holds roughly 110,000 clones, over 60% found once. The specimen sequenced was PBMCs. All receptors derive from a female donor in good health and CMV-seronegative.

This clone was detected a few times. The CDR3 nucleotides are TGTGCCAGCCCTGGGGCCCCCACTAACTATGGCTACACCTTC. This translates into CASPGAPTNYGYTF. V and J are TRBV5-6 and TRBJ1-2, with a tentative D call TRBD1 (5 bases). The V and J ends lost 7 bases and 0 bases respectively, with 13 bases between them. The CDR3 runs 14 residues. Germline values: CDR1 SGHDT, CDR2 YYEEEE.

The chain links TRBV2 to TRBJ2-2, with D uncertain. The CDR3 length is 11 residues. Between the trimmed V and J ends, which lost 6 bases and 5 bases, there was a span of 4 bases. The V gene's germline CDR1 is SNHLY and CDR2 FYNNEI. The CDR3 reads CASRETGELFF. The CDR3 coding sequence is TGTGCCAGCAGAGAGACCGGGGAGCTGTTTTTT. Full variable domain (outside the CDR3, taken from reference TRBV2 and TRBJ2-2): EPEVTQTPSHQVTQMGQEVILRCVPISNHLYFYWYRQILGQKVEFLVSFYNNEISEKSEIFDDQFSVERPDGSNFTLKIRSTKLEDSAMYFCASRETGELFFGEGSRLTVL.

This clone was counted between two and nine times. In DNA, the CDR3 is TGTGCCAGCGTAGAACAGGGGGACACCGGGGAGCTGTTTTTT. This translates into CASVEQGDTGELFF. The chain combines TRBV2 with TRBJ2-2, with 8 bases aligning to TRBD1. CDR1 SNHLY and CDR2 FYNNEI come from the germline V gene. The J segment lost 3 bases and the V segment lost 8 bases, leaving 5 bases of the junction unmatched. This CDR3 region has 14 residues.

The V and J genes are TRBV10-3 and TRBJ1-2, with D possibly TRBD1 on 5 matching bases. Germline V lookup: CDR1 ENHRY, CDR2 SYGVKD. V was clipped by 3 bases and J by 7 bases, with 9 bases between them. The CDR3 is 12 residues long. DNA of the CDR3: TGTGCCATCAGTGAAATCGGGGGTGGCTACACCTTC. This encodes CAISEIGGGYTF.

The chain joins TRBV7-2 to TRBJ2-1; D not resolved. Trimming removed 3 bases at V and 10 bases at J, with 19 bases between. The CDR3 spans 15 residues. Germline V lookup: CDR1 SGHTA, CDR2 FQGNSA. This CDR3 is CASSLAPGSSGEQFF. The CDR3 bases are TGTGCCAGCAGCTTGGCCCCCGGGTCTAGTGGGGAGCAGTTCTTC.

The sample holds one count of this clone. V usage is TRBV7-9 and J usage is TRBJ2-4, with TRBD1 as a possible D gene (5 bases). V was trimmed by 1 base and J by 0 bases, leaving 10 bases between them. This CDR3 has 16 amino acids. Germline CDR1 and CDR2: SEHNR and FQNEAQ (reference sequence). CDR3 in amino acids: CASSLESRGAKNIQYF. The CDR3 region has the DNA TGTGCCAGCAGCTTAGAGTCTAGGGGAGCCAAAAACATTCAGTACTTC.

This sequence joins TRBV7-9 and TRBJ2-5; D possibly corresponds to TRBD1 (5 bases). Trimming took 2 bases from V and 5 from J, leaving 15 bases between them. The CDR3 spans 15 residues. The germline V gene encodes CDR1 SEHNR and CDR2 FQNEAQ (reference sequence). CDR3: CASSLPGLGFETQYF. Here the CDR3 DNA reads TGTGCCAGCAGCTTACCAGGGCTGGGGTTCGAGACCCAGTACTTC.

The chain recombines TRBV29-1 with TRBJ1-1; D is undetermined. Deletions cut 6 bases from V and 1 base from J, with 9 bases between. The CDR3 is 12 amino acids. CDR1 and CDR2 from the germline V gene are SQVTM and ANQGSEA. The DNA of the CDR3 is TGCAGCGTGAATTTCGGGAACACTGAAGCTTTCTTT. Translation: CSVNFGNTEAFF.

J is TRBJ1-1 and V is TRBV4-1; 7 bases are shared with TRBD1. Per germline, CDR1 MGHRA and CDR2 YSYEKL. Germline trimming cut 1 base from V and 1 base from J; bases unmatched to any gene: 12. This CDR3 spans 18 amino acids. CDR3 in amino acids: CASSQVLRDRKPNTEAFF. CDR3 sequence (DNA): TGCGCCAGCAGCCAAGTTCTTCGGGACAGAAAACCGAACACTGAAGCTTTCTTT.

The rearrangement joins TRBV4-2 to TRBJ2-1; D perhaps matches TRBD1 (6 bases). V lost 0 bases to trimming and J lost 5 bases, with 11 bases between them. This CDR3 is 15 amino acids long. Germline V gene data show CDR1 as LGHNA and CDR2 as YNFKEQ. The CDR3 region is CASSQDVRGNNEQFF. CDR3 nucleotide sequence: TGTGCCAGCAGCCAAGACGTGAGGGGGAACAATGAGCAGTTCTTC.

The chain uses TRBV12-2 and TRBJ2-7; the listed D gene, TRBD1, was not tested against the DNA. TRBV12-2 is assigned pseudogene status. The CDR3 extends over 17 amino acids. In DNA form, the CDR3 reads TGTGCAAGTCGCTTAGTCCCCAGGGGCCCTTCTTCATACGAGCAGTACTTC. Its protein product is CASRLVPRGPSSYEQYF.

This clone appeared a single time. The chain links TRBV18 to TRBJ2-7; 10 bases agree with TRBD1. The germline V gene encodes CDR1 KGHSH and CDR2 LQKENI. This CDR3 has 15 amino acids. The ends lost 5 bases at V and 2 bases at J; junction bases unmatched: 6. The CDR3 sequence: CASSYGQGVTYEQYF. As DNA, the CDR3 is TGTGCCAGCTCATATGGACAGGGGGTTACCTACGAGCAGTACTTC.

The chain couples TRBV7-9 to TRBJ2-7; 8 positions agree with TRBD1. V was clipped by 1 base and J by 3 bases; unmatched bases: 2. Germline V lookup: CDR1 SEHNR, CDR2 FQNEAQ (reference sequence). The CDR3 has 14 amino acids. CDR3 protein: CASSLGGQVYEQYF. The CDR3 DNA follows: TGTGCCAGCAGCTTAGGGGGACAGGTCTACGAGCAGTACTTC.

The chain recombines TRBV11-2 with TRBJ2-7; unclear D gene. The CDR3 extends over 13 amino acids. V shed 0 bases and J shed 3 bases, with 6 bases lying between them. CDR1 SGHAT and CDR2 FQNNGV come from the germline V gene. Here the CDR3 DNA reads TGTGCCAGCAGCTTAGAGCCTAGCTACGAGCAGTACTTC. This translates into CASSLEPSYEQYF.

CDR3 sequence: CASSDLGSTIYF. DNA for the CDR3: TGTGCCAGCAGCGACCTGGGCAGCACCATATATTTT. The rearrangement joins TRBV9 to TRBJ1-3, with no clear D. Germline V gives CDR1 SGDLS, CDR2 YYNGEE. V lost 3 bases to trimming and J lost 9 bases, with 10 bases between them. The CDR3 has 12 amino acids.

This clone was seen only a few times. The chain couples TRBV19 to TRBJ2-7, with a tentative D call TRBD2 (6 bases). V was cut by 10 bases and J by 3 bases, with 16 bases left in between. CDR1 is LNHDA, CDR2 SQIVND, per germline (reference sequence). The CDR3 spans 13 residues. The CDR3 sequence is CATGGGAIYEQYF. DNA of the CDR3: TGTGCCACGGGCGGCGGGGCGATCTACGAGCAGTACTTC. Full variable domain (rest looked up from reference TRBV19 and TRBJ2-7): DGGITQSPKYLFRKEGQNVTLSCEQNLNHDAMYWYRQDPGQGLRLIYYSQIVNDFQKGDIAEGYSVSREKKESFPLTVTSAQKNPTAFYLCATGGGAIYEQYFGPGTRLTVT.

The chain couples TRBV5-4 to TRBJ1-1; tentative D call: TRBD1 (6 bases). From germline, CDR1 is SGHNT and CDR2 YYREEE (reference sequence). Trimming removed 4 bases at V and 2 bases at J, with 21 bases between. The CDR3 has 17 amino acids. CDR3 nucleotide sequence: TGTGCCAGCAGCCCCTGGTTCGGTGGGGGCGGCAACACTGAAGCTTTCTTT. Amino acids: CASSPWFGGGGNTEAFF.

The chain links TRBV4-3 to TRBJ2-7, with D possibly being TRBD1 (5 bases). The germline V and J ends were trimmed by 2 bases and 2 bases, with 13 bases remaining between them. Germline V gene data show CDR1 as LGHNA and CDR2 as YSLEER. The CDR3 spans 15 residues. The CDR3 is CASSQRDSLTYEQYF. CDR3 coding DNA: TGCGCCAGCAGCCAACGAGACAGTCTCACCTACGAGCAGTACTTC.

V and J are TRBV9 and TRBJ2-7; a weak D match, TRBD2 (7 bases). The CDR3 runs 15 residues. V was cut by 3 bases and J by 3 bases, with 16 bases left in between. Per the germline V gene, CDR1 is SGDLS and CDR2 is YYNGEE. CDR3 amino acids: CASSEGGGPNYEQYF. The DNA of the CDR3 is TGTGCCAGCAGCGAGGGGGGGGGACCGAACTACGAGCAGTACTTC.

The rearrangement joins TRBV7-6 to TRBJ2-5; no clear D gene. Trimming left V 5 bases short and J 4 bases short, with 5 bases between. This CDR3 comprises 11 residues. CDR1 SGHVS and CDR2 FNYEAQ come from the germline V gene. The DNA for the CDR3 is TGTGCCAGCAGCACTACAGAGACCCAGTACTTC. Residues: CASSTTETQYF.

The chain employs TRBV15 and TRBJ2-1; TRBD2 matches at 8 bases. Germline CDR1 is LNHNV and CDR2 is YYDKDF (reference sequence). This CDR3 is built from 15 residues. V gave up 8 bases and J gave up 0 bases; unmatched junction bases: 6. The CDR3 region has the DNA TGTGCCACCGGACTAGCATCGAGCTCCTACAATGAGCAGTTCTTC. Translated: CATGLASSSYNEQFF.

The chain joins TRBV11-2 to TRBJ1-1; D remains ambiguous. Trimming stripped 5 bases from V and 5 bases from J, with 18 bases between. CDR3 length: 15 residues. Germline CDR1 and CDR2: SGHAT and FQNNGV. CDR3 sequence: CASSQTPHPGTEAFF. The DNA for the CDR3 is TGTGCCAGCAGCCAGACCCCCCACCCAGGAACTGAAGCTTTCTTT. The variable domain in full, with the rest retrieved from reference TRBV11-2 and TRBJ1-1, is EAGVAQSPRYKIIEKRQSVAFWCNPISGHATLYWYQQILGQGPKLLIQFQNNGVVDDSQLPKDRFSAERLKGVDSTLKIQPAKLEDSAVYLCASSQTPHPGTEAFFGQGTRLTVV.

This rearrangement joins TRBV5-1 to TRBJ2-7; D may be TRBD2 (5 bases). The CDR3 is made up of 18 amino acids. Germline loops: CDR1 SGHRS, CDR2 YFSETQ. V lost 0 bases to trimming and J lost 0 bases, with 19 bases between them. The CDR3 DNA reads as TGCGCCAGCAGCTTGGGGCCCCCCGGGGTGCGGACCTCCTACGAGCAGTACTTC. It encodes CASSLGPPGVRTSYEQYF.

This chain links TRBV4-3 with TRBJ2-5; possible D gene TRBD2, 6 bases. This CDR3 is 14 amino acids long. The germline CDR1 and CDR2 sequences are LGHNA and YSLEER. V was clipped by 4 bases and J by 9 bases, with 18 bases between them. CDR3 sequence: CASSRIHPGEAQYF. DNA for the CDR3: TGCGCCAGCAGCCGGATTCACCCCGGGGAGGCCCAGTACTTC.